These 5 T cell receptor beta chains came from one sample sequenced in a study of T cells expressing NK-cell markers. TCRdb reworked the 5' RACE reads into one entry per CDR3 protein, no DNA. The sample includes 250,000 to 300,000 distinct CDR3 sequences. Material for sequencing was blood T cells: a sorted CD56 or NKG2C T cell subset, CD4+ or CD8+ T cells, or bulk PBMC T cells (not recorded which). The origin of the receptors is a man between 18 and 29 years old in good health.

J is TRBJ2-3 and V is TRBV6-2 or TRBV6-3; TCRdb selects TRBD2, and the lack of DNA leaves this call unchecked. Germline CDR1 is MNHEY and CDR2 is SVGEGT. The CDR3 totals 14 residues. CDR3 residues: CASSYVTGADTQYF.

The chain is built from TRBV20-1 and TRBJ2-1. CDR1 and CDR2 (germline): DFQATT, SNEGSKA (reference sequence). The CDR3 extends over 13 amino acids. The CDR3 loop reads CGATTGRYNEQFF.

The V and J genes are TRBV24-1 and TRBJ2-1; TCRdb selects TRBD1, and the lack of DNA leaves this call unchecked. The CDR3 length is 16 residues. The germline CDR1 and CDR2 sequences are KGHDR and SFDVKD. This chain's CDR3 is CATSEFGGGTMDEQFF.

This chain's CDR3 is CASNNLGGETQYF. This chain joins TRBV12-3 or TRBV12-4 and TRBJ2-5; TCRdb's D call of TRBD1 is untestable without DNA. The CDR3 has 13 amino acids.

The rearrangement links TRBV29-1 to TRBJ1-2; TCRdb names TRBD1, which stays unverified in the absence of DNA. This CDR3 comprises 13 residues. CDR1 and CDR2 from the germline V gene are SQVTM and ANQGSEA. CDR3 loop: CSVGLGQLYGYTF.